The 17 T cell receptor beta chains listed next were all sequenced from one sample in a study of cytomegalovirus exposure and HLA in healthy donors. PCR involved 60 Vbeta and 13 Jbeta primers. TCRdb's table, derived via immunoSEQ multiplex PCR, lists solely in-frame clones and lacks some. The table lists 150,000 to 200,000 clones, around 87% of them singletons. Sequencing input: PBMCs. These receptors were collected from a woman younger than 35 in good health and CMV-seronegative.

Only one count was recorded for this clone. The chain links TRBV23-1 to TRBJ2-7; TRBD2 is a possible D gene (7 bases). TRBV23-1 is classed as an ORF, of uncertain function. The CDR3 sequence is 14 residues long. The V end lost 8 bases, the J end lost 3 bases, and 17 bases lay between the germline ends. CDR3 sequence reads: CASYRGGDLYEQYF. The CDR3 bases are TGCGCCAGCTATCGAGGGGGGGACCTCTACGAGCAGTACTTC.

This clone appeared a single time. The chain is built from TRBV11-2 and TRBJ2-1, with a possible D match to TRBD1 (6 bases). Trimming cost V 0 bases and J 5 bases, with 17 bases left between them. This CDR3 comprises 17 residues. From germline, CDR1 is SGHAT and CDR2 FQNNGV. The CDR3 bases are TGTGCCAGCAGCTTAGATTCTTGGGCAGGGGAGCACAATGAGCAGTTCTTC. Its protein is CASSLDSWAGEHNEQFF.

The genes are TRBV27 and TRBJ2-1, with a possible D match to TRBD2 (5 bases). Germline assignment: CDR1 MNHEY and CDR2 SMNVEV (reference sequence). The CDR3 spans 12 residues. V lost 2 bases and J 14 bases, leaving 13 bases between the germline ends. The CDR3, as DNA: TGTGCCAGCAGTTTACCCTCTCAGGAGGAGTTCTTC. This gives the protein CASSLPSQEEFF.

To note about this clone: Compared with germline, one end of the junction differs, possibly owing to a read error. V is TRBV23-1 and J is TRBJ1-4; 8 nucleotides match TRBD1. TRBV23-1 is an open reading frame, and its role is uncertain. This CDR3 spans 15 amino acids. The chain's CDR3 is CATSQKTGVYEKLFF. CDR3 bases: TGCGCCACCAGTCAGAAGACAGGGGTTTATGAAAAACTGTTTTTT.

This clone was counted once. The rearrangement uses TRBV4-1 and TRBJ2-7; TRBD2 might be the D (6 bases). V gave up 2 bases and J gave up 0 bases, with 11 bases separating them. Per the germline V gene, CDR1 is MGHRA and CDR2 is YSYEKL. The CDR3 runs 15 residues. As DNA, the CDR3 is TGCGCCAGCAGCCAACCGGGACTTAGCTCCTACGAGCAGTACTTC. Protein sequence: CASSQPGLSSYEQYF.

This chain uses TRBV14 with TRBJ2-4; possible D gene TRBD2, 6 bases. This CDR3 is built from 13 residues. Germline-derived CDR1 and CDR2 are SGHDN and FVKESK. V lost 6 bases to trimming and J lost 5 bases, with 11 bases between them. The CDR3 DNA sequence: TGTGCCAGCAGGGGGGGTGGGCAAAACATTCAGTACTTC. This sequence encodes CASRGGGQNIQYF.

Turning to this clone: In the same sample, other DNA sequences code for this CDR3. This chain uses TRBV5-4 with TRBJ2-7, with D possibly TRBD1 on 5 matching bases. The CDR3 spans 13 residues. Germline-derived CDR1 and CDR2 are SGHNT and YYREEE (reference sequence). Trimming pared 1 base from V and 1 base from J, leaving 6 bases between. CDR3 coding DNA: TGTGCCAGCAGCTTGAGGGGTTCCTACGAGCAGTACTTC. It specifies CASSLRGSYEQYF.

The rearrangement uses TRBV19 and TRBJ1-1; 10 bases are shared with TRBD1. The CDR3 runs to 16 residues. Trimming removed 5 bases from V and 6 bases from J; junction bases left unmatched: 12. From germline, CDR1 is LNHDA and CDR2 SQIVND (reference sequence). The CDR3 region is CASSRGQGSVVAEAFF. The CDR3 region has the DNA TGTGCCAGTAGTCGGGGACAGGGGTCCGTGGTGGCTGAAGCTTTCTTT.

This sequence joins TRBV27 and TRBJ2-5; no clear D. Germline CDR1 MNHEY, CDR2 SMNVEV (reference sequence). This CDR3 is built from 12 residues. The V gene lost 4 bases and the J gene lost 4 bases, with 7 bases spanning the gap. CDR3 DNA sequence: TGTGCCAGCAGTTACCGGAGAGAGACCCAGTACTTC. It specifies CASSYRRETQYF.

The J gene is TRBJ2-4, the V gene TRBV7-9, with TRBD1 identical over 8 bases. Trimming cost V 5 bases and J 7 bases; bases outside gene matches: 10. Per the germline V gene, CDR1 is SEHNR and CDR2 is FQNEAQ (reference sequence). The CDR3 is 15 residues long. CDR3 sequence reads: CASSPPAGQENIQYF. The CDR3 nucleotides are TGTGCCAGCAGCCCACCGGCGGGACAGGAGAACATTCAGTACTTC.

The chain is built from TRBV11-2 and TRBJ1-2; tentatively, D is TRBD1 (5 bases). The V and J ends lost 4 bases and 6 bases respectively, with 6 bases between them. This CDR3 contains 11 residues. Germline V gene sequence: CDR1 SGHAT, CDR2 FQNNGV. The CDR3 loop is CASSSGNGYTF. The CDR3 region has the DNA TGTGCCAGCAGCTCAGGGAATGGCTACACCTTC.

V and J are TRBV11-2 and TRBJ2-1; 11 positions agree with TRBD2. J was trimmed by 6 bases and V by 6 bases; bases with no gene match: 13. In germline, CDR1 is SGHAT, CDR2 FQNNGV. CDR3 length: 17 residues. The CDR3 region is CASRRLGISGGANEQFF. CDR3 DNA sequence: TGTGCCAGCAGGCGACTGGGGATTAGCGGGGGGGCCAATGAGCAGTTCTTC. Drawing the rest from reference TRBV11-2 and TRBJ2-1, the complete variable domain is EAGVAQSPRYKIIEKRQSVAFWCNPISGHATLYWYQQILGQGPKLLIQFQNNGVVDDSQLPKDRFSAERLKGVDSTLKIQPAKLEDSAVYLCASRRLGISGGANEQFFGPGTRLTVL.

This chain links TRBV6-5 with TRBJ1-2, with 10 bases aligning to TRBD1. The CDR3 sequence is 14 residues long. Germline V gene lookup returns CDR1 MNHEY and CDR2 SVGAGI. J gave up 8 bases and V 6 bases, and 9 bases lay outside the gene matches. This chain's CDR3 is CASSGAGTGDGYTF. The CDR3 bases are TGTGCCAGCAGCGGAGCCGGGACAGGGGACGGCTACACCTTC.

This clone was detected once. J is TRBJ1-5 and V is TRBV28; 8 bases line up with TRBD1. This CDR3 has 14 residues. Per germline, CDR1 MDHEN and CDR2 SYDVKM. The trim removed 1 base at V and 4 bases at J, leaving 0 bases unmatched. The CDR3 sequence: CASSLYRGNQPQHF. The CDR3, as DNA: TGTGCCAGCAGTTTATACAGGGGGAATCAGCCCCAGCATTTT.

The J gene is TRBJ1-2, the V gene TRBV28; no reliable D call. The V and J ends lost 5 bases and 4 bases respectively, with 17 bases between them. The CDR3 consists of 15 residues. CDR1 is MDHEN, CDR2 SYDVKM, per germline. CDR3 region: CASSALGRASYGYTF. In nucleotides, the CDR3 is TGTGCCAGCAGTGCTTTAGGGCGGGCGAGCTATGGCTACACCTTC.

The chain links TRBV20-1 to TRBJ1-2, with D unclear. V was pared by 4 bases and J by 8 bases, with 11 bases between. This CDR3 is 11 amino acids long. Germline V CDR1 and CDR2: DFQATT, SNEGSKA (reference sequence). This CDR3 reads CSAILRRGYTF. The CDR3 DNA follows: TGCAGTGCTATTCTCCGGAGGGGCTACACCTTC.

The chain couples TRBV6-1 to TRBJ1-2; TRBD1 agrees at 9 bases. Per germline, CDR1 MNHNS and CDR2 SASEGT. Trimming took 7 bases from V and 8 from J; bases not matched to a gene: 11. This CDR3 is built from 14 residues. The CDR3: CASTTDRGRWGYTF. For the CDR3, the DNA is TGTGCCAGCACTACGGACAGGGGCCGTTGGGGCTACACCTTC.